The 12 T cell receptor beta chains below were found in one sample sequenced in a study of cytomegalovirus exposure and HLA in healthy donors. This PCR relied on a set of 60 Vbeta primers and 13 Jbeta primers. Clones were read by immunoSEQ multiplex PCR, and TCRdb kept only the in-frame ones, dropping some. The repertoire includes approximately 270,000 clones, about four fifths of them detected once, and about 0.3% sits in the top ten. The specimen sequenced was PBMCs. The receptors shown here come from a girl aged 2 to 9 in good health and CMV-seronegative.

This clone was recorded once. The J gene is TRBJ2-3, the V gene TRBV12-5; the D gene is possibly TRBD1 (5 bases). The CDR3 extends over 16 amino acids. V was trimmed by 6 bases and J by 2 bases, leaving 18 bases between them. Looked up from germline, CDR1 is LGHNT and CDR2 is FRNRAP. CDR3 protein: CASGLGFGAPTDTQYF. Written as DNA, the CDR3 is TGTGCTAGTGGCCTGGGGTTTGGGGCGCCCACAGATACGCAGTATTTT. Looking up the rest from reference TRBV12-5 and TRBJ2-3 gives the full variable domain: DARVTQTPRHKVTEMGQEVTMRCQPILGHNTVFWYRQTMMQGLELLAYFRNRAPLDDSGMPKDRFSAEMPDATLATLKIQPSEPRDSAVYFCASGLGFGAPTDTQYFGPGTRLTVL.

This rearrangement joins TRBV6-1 to TRBJ1-2, with TRBD1 identical over 9 bases. J lost 6 bases, V lost 8 bases, and 7 bases had no gene match. The germline V gene encodes CDR1 MNHNS and CDR2 SASEGT. The CDR3 has 13 residues. CDR3 sequence: CASSPGDRDGYTF. Written as DNA, the CDR3 is TGTGCCAGCTCCCCTGGGGACAGGGATGGCTACACCTTC.

The table lists this clone with a few counts. The V and J genes are TRBV30 and TRBJ2-3; 10 nucleotides align to TRBD2. This CDR3 is 15 amino acids long. The germline gives CDR1 GTSNPN, CDR2 SVGIG (reference sequence). Losses at the gene ends were 1 base for V and 3 bases for J; bases not matched to a gene: 4. The CDR3 DNA follows: TGTGCCTGGAGTGGTAGCGGGAGGCGGACAGATACGCAGTATTTT. Amino acids: CAWSGSGRRTDTQYF.

This chain uses TRBV5-1 with TRBJ2-7, with TRBD2 as a possible D gene (6 bases). CDR1 and CDR2 from the germline V gene are SGHRS and YFSETQ. This CDR3 has 14 amino acids. The V and J ends lost 0 bases and 6 bases respectively, with 13 bases between them. The CDR3 region is CASSLGFVGGEQYF. The CDR3 coding sequence is TGCGCCAGCAGCTTGGGGTTTGTGGGGGGCGAGCAGTACTTC.

The sample holds one count of this clone. The chain carries TRBV14 and TRBJ2-1, with 10 bases identical to TRBD2. The CDR3 is made up of 15 amino acids. Germline trimming cut 2 bases from V and 7 bases from J; bases unmatched to any gene: 5. Germline CDR1 SGHDN, CDR2 FVKESK. This CDR3 is CASSQLAGVENEQFF. CDR3 nucleotide sequence: TGTGCCAGCAGCCAACTAGCGGGAGTAGAAAATGAGCAGTTCTTC.

The chain links TRBV7-9 to TRBJ2-1; possibly TRBD2 for D (6 bases). The CDR3 covers 17 residues. Germline V lookup: CDR1 SEHNR, CDR2 FQNEAQ (reference sequence). Trimming shortened V by 2 bases and J by 0 bases, and 14 bases separated the two germline ends. In DNA form, the CDR3 reads TGTGCCAGCAGCTTATGGGGAGGTCGCACCTCCTACAATGAGCAGTTCTTC. Translation gives CASSLWGGRTSYNEQFF.

This clone was recorded a few times. The rearrangement links TRBV5-5 to TRBJ2-7; 9 bases match TRBD1. V lost 3 bases to trimming and J lost 2 bases; unmatched junction nucleotides: 9. CDR3 length: 16 residues. Germline CDR1 reads SGHKS; CDR2 reads YYEKEE (reference sequence). This CDR3 is CASSWGDRENPYEQYF. The CDR3 nucleotides read TGTGCCAGCAGCTGGGGGGACAGGGAGAACCCCTACGAGCAGTACTTC.

The gene calls are TRBV14 and TRBJ1-2, with TRBD1 identical over 7 bases. CDR1 and CDR2 (germline): SGHDN, FVKESK. CDR3 length equals 15 residues. The V segment lost 4 bases and the J segment 5 bases; nucleotides outside the gene matches: 10. CDR3 loop: CASSLTPGQPYGYTF. Here the CDR3 DNA reads TGTGCCAGCAGCCTAACCCCGGGACAGCCGTATGGCTACACCTTC.

The gene calls are TRBV18 and TRBJ1-5; 9 bases line up with TRBD1. The trim removed 3 bases at V and 7 bases at J, leaving 10 bases unmatched. CDR1 is KGHSH, CDR2 LQKENI, per germline. This CDR3 is 16 amino acids long. This CDR3 is CASSPRDREQGQPQHF. The CDR3 region has the DNA TGTGCCAGCTCACCCCGGGACAGGGAGCAGGGGCAGCCCCAGCATTTT. Looking up the rest from reference TRBV18 and TRBJ1-5 gives the full variable domain: NAGVMQNPRHLVRRRGQEARLRCSPMKGHSHVYWYRQLPEEGLKFMVYLQKENIIDESGMPKERFSAEFPKEGPSILRIQQVVRGDSAAYFCASSPRDREQGQPQHFGDGTRLSIL.

This chain uses TRBV30 with TRBJ1-1; D call uncertain. V dropped 8 bases and J dropped 3 bases, with 13 bases sitting between them. Germline loops: CDR1 GTSNPN, CDR2 SVGIG (reference sequence). This CDR3 region has 12 residues. The CDR3 is CAIRETYTEAFF. The CDR3 nucleotides are TGTGCCATTCGAGAAACTTACACTGAAGCTTTCTTT.

The gene calls are TRBV30 and TRBJ2-4; D might be TRBD1 (5 bases). This CDR3 spans 16 amino acids. Germline values: CDR1 GTSNPN, CDR2 SVGIG (reference sequence). The V and J ends lost 0 bases and 0 bases respectively, with 12 bases between them. CDR3 DNA: TGTGCCTGGAGTGTGACAGACGTTAAAGCCAAAAACATTCAGTACTTC. It yields the protein CAWSVTDVKAKNIQYF.

The genes are TRBV7-2 and TRBJ1-2; D is perhaps TRBD1 (6 bases). The germline gives CDR1 SGHTA, CDR2 FQGNSA. Trimming removed 7 bases from V and 4 bases from J, with 16 bases in between. The CDR3 contains 14 residues. The CDR3 sequence is CASKKEQGVYGYTF. The CDR3 DNA reads as TGTGCCAGCAAAAAGGAACAGGGTGTCTATGGCTACACCTTC.